One and the same sample provided the 9 T cell receptor beta chains below, sequenced in a study of Graves' ophthalmopathy and Graves' hyperthyroidism. The authors amplified TCR beta CDR3 regions from RNA transcripts. Second-round multiplex PCR came after a first-round RT-PCR that employed HTBI primers. Via MiXCR, TCRdb re-called the multiplex PCR reads, giving one row per CDR3 protein. The sample lists about 620,000 distinct CDR3 sequences, 20% to 25% occurring once. The specimen sequenced was peripheral blood. These receptors all stem from a woman under 30 with stable Graves' hyperthyroidism. Some clones in this sample may be carry-over from other donors' samples.

This clonotype came up many times. The chain carries TRBV7-8 and TRBJ1-5, with D unresolved. This CDR3 spans 14 amino acids. Per germline, CDR1 SGHVS and CDR2 FQNEAQ. V lost 1 base and J lost 10, with 14 bases in between. The CDR3 DNA reads TGTGCCAGCAGCTTAGGGACCGGGATCCGTCCCCAGCATTTT. This gives the protein CASSLGTGIRPQHF.

This clonotype has ten or more counts. The CDR3, as DNA: TGTGCCAGCAGTTACTCGACGGGGGCGCGGGGCACTGAAGCTTTCTTT. This sequence encodes CASSYSTGARGTEAFF. The chain joins TRBV6-5 to TRBJ1-1; the D gene is possibly TRBD1 (6 bases). The germline V gene encodes CDR1 MNHEY and CDR2 SVGAGI. Deletions cut 0 bases from V and 4 bases from J, with 15 bases between. This CDR3 is 16 amino acids long.

This chain uses TRBV7-8 with TRBJ2-5; perhaps TRBD1 as D (6 bases). This CDR3 comprises 15 residues. Deletions cut 2 bases from V and 5 bases from J, with 15 bases between. Per the germline V gene, CDR1 is SGHVS and CDR2 is FQNEAQ. The CDR3 sequence: CASSLTQGLGETQYF. The CDR3 bases are TGTGCCAGCAGCTTAACCCAGGGGTTGGGGGAGACCCAGTACTTC.

This clonotype has at least ten counts. This sequence joins TRBV20-1 and TRBJ1-5; 8 positions match TRBD1. Germline V CDR1 and CDR2: DFQATT, SNEGSKA (reference sequence). This CDR3 spans 17 amino acids. V lost 2 bases and J lost 5; bases outside the gene matches: 14. CDR3 sequence (DNA): TGCAGTGCTAGACCCAAAGGAACAGGGGGATATTATCAGCCCCAGCATTTT. Residues: CSARPKGTGGYYQPQHF.

This clonotype was picked up many times. CDR3 DNA: TGTGCCAGCACCTCCGAGCGGGAGGGATTGTACGAGCAGTACTTC. Translation gives CASTSEREGLYEQYF. The J gene is TRBJ2-7, the V gene TRBV12-3 or TRBV12-4, with TRBD2 matching 10 bases. The CDR3 runs 15 residues. V lost 7 bases, J lost 4 bases, and 10 bases stayed unmatched.

This clonotype was found a few times. The chain employs TRBV6-2 or TRBV6-3 and TRBJ1-1, with 9 bases lining up with TRBD1. CDR3 size: 13 residues. Germline lookup yields CDR1 MNHEY and CDR2 SVGEGT. Germline trimming cut 7 bases from V and 5 bases from J; bases unmatched to any gene: 5. The CDR3 spells CASTGQGKTEAFF. The CDR3 nucleotides are TGTGCCAGCACCGGACAGGGGAAGACTGAAGCTTTCTTT.

This chain links TRBV4-2 with TRBJ2-4; D ambiguous. Per germline, CDR1 LGHNA and CDR2 YNFKEQ. This CDR3 contains 15 residues. Trimming removed 1 base at V and 1 base at J, with 8 bases between. The CDR3 bases are TGTGCCAGCAGCCAAGGGGGATCTGCCAAAAACATTCAGTACTTC. Residues: CASSQGGSAKNIQYF.

This clonotype was recorded at least ten times. A read error may produce the germline difference seen at one junction end. The chain recombines TRBV3-1 with TRBJ2-7; 8 positions match TRBD2. Looked up from germline, CDR1 is LGHDT and CDR2 is YNNKEL (reference sequence). The CDR3 extends over 16 amino acids. In nucleotides, the CDR3 is TGTGCCAGCAGCCTCCTGCCGGGAGGGCGGGACTACGAGCGGTACTTC. Translated, it gives CASSLLPGGRDYERYF.

This clonotype was counted at least ten times. The CDR3 sequence is CGTGYQPQHF. DNA of the CDR3: TGCGGGACAGGTTATCAGCCCCAGCATTTT. V gene TRBV20-1 combines with J gene TRBJ1-5; 8 bases are shared with TRBD1. The CDR3 has 10 residues. The germline V gene has CDR1 DFQATT and CDR2 SNEGSKA (reference sequence).